This TCR beta chain comes out of a study of cytomegalovirus exposure and HLA in healthy donors. Germline lookup yields CDR1 SGHVS and CDR2 FQNEAQ. The CDR3 length is 18 residues. J lost 3 bases, V lost 3 bases, and 9 bases had no gene match. Amplification used 60 Vbeta primers and 13 Jbeta primers. Only in-frame clones appear in the TCRdb table, and some are missing; sequencing was by immunoSEQ multiplex PCR. The data hold under 200,000 clones, with 82% observed a single time. This TCR was recovered from a girl aged 5-17 years in good health and CMV-seropositive. The gene calls are TRBV7-8 and TRBJ2-6; 9 nucleotides agree with TRBD1. Sequencing input: PBMCs. The CDR3 nucleotides read TGTGCCAGCAGCTTCCCGGGACAGGGATTGTTTGGGGCCAACGTCCTGACTTTC. This sequence encodes CASSFPGQGLFGANVLTF.